This entry is about one TCR beta chain. Germline CDR1 reads LGHDT; CDR2 reads YNNKEL (reference sequence). This CDR3 spans 15 amino acids. The J segment lost 1 base and the V segment lost 2 bases, leaving 2 bases of the junction unmatched. TCR beta chains were sequenced at survey level with immunoSEQ. Profiled with immunoSEQ multiplex PCR; TCRdb holds only in-frame clones, not every one. The data show around 50,000 clones, approximately 93% seen once. This chain links TRBV3-1 (or the pseudogene TRBV3-2) with TRBJ2-7; 10 bases match TRBD2. This TCR derives from a man in his forties with rheumatoid arthritis. Specimen: PBMCs. In DNA, the CDR3 is TGTGCCAGCAGCCAAATAGCGGGAGGATCCTACGAGCAGTACTTC. The encoded protein is CASSQIAGGSYEQYF.